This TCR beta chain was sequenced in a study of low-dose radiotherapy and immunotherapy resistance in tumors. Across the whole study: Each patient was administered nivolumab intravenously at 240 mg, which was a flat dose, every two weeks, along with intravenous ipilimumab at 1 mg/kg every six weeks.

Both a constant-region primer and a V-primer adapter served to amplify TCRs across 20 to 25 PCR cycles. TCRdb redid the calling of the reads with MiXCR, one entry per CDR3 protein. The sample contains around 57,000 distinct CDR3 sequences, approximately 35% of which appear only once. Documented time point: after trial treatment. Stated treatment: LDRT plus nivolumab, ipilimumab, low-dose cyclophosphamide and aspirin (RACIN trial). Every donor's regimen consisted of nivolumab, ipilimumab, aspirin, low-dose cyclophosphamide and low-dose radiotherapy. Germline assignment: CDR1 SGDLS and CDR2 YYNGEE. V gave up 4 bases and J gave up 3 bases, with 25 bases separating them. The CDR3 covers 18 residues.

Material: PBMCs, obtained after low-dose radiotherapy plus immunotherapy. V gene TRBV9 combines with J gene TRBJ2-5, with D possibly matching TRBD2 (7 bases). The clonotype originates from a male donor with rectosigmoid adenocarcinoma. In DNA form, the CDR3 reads TGTGCCAGCAGCCAGCGAAAATCTGGGGGGGCCGGGGAAGAGACCCAGTACTTC. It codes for CASSQRKSGGAGEETQYF.